The present T cell receptor beta chain was sequenced within a study of shared clonotypes between healthy human individuals (dated by TCRdb to the early 2020s). Background on the whole study: Two women and three men aged 18 to 49 years were included in the cohort. For each donor, CD4 naive and CD4 memory were each run on three plates, CD8 naive on two plates, and CD8 memory on one plate. To estimate repertoire size and how much clonotypes are shared between individuals, the study performed deep sequencing of blood TCR repertoires from a few healthy adults. To increase sequencing depth and limit assay-specific biases, TCR repertoire library preparation and sequencing were carried out by different laboratories using diverse techniques. Per donor, leukapheresis produced somewhere between about 0.8 and 9 billion PBMCs.

Using the deep immunoSEQ assay, multiplex PCR amplified TCR CDR3 regions from genomic DNA. Extracted genomic DNA from each cell subset was spread evenly across all wells of several immunoSEQ 96-well plates, with each plate serving as a replicate. For sorted subsets, around 200 ng genomic DNA, equal to tens of thousands of T cell genomes, was loaded into each replicate PCR. Purified libraries were quantified with a Qubit 3.0 fluorometer, sized on a Bioanalyzer 2100, and re-quantified with the KAPA Library Quantification kit. Every immunoSEQ 96-well plate was sequenced on a separate single-read 150-cycle Illumina NextSeq 550 flow cell. In the authors' own workflow: Because the immunoSEQ output included only junctional sequences and no quality scores, the filtering could not be the same as the filtering used for full-length reads. Sequences were annotated with PyIR, a Python wrapper for IgBLAST v1.9, and V/J genes and CDR3 were assigned using IMGT germline references. Any read was removed if the V/J assignment was weak (E-value above 1e-6), the CDR3 was missing, or the read contained stop codons, out-of-frame junctions, or ambiguous translated residues. V3J clonotypes were defined by identical inferred V gene, J gene, and CDR3 amino acid sequence. Percentage overlap between repertoires was computed as shared unique clonotypes divided by the size of the smaller repertoire. Richness of each repertoire was evaluated using RTK rarefaction, the Chao1 estimator, and Recon v2.1 estimates of unobserved clonotypes. OLGA was used to compute generation probabilities for all TCRbeta clonotypes that the gDNA method yielded from a few donors. TCRdb limited this immuneACCESS table to in-frame rearrangements with V and J called. A share of clones is missing; checked studies link under half to unresolved V genes, and the rest is unexplained. V, J and clone size reflect that table, while D and trimming were determined from the DNA. Counted in this sample were around 2.1 million clones; more than 85% of them appeared once. The top ten hold around 1.7% of the sample.

Study-level results and caveats: Based on pairwise subsampling, the degree of clonotype sharing among donors was expected to be affected by sequencing depth. About 5% of naive CD4, 3.5% of naive CD8, 2.3% of memory CD4, and about 0.4% of memory CD8 clonotypes were shared across several donors. Naive subsets generally had larger estimated clonotype richness than memory subsets. Even with the large sequencing depth, rarefaction of the sorted-subset datasets indicated that sequencing was incomplete. Higher generation probabilities were observed for clonotypes shared by all four sorted-subset donors than for non-shared clonotypes. Sampling was restricted to blood, and TCR repertoires in tissue are likely to differ from TCR repertoires in blood. The genetic and exposure-history diversity represented was limited by the small number of donors.

As for this clone: This clone's antigen is unknown. No base quality information exists; no much larger clone differs at one position.

CD8 naive samples consisted of CD45RO-negative cells that were positively selected for CCR7, yielding a CD45RA+CCR7+ population without TemRA cells. The donors were healthy, HIV-negative adults who had no recently reported acute infections or vaccinations. All donors were Caucasian adults living in Nashville, Tennessee, USA. After blood collection by leukapheresis, PBMCs were isolated using Ficoll-Histopaque density gradient centrifugation and then cryopreserved in the vapor phase of liquid nitrogen. Analytical flow cytometry was used to check the purity and quantity of every magnetically sorted T cell population. Genomic DNA was isolated from every sorted fraction and measured by UV absorbance on a Nanodrop 2000c. The sample comprised naive CD8+ T cells from PBMCs. Read against the paper, the sample's cell subset or site label means: CD45RA+CCR7+. The sequence derives from a man between 18 and 29 years old in good health. Some clones in this sample may be carry-over from other donors' samples.

The CDR3 amino acid sequence is: CASSLRSSGVEKLFF. The nucleotide sequence is given as TGTGCCAGCAGTTTAAGAAGTTCCGGGGTTGAAAAACTGTTTTTT. The V gene is TRBV28 and the J gene is TRBJ1-4; the D gene assignment is ambiguous. The V end loses 2 bases and the J end loses 7 bases, and a stretch of 14 bases separates them. Counted from cysteine to phenylalanine, this CDR3 has 15 amino acids. This entry keeps only the CDR3 DNA: 45 bases, framed from base 1. CDR1 and CDR2 were assigned from the germline V gene as MDHEN and SYDVKM.